The clone carrying this TCR beta chain was found a few times. Antigen unknown. This record comes from a study of T cells after yellow fever vaccination. V gave up 1 base and J gave up 12 bases, with 16 bases separating them. Germline CDR1 SGHTA, CDR2 FQGNSA. The CDR3 length is 14 residues. The 5'RACE template-switching step produced TCR cDNA and added a universal primer site and UMIs. TCRdb passed the 5' RACE reads through MiXCR, listing each CDR3 protein once. The table includes 300,000 to 400,000 distinct CDR3 sequences, around 6.5% detected once. The study, taken as a whole, reports: Post-booster reappearance was seen for most primary-vaccination clones (about 95% CD4, about 88% CD8).

The TCR originated in a man in his thirties or forties who received the YFV17D yellow fever vaccine. The chain couples TRBV7-2 to TRBJ2-1; tentative D call: TRBD1 (7 bases). Sequenced material: PBMCs, taken 5 days after the yellow fever booster vaccination. In DNA, the CDR3 is TGTGCCAGCAGCTTAGTTGCAGGGGGGAGTGTGCAGTTCTTC. Translation gives CASSLVAGGSVQFF.